One and the same sample provided the 32 T cell receptor beta chains below, sequenced in a study of T-cell memory formation after mild COVID-19. From the 5' RACE reads, TCRdb called clonotypes with MiXCR, one entry per CDR3 protein. Altogether approximately 290,000 distinct CDR3 sequences are present, roughly a fifth being singletons, with the ten largest covering around 20%. Material for sequencing was PBMCs or a T cell subset sorted from them (not recorded which). The receptors here all came from a young man who had mild COVID-19 (a few samples of this study predate the infection). Cell type and time point are not known.

In this sample, this clonotype turned up a few times. The genes are TRBV3-1 and TRBJ1-6; D uncertain. The germline gives CDR1 LGHDT, CDR2 YNNKEL (reference sequence). V was cut by 0 bases and J by 10 bases, with 13 bases left in between. The CDR3 is 15 residues long. The CDR3 sequence: CASSQDSLPRSPLHF. The CDR3 DNA reads as TGTGCCAGCAGCCAAGATTCTTTGCCGCGGTCACCCCTCCACTTT.

The V gene is TRBV5-1, the J gene TRBJ1-2; 7 positions match TRBD1. Trimming removed 3 bases from V and 5 bases from J; junction bases left unmatched: 7. This CDR3 is 14 amino acids long. Germline lookup yields CDR1 SGHRS and CDR2 YFSETQ. The CDR3 bases are TGCGCCAGCAGCTCGACAGGGTCCGATTATGGCTACACCTTC. Translating gives CASSSTGSDYGYTF.

The chain couples TRBV4-1 to TRBJ1-2, with 10 bases matching TRBD1. CDR1 and CDR2 (germline): MGHRA, YSYEKL. This CDR3 spans 15 amino acids. J gave up 2 bases and V 5 bases, and 5 bases lay outside the gene matches. This CDR3 reads CASSYRDRGNYGYTF. Written as DNA, the CDR3 is TGCGCCAGCAGCTACCGGGACAGGGGAAACTATGGCTACACCTTC.

V and J are TRBV5-8 and TRBJ1-4; D is uncertain. Germline assignment: CDR1 SGHTS and CDR2 YDEGEE. Trimming pared 0 bases from V and 1 base from J, leaving 10 bases between. The CDR3 is 16 amino acids. CDR3 residues: CASSLGYWGTNEKLFF. CDR3 nucleotide sequence: TGTGCCAGCAGCTTGGGGTACTGGGGAACTAATGAAAAACTGTTTTTT.

This clonotype has only a few counts. The CDR3 here is CASSVSQGAGAEAFF. The DNA for the CDR3 is TGTGCCAGCAGTGTATCACAGGGGGCGGGAGCTGAAGCTTTCTTT. This sequence joins TRBV6-1 and TRBJ1-1; 9 bases are a match to TRBD1. The germline V gene has CDR1 MNHNS and CDR2 SASEGT. V trimming: 4 bases; J trimming: 6 bases; junction bases outside the gene matches: 9. This CDR3 has 15 residues.

This clonotype was detected only a few times. The chain employs TRBV5-1 and TRBJ1-5; D gene unclear. V was pared by 1 base and J by 3 bases, with 11 bases between. Germline assignment: CDR1 SGHRS and CDR2 YFSETQ. This CDR3 comprises 15 residues. CDR3 coding DNA: TGCGCCAGCAGCTTGAGCGGCAGCCTCAATCAGCCCCAGCATTTT. It encodes CASSLSGSLNQPQHF.

The rearrangement uses TRBV9 and TRBJ2-1; D is ambiguous. The V end lost 0 bases, the J end lost 3 bases, and 7 bases lay between the germline ends. CDR1 and CDR2 from the germline V gene are SGDLS and YYNGEE. There are 14 residues in the CDR3. The CDR3 is CASSVVADYNEQFF. The CDR3 nucleotides are TGTGCCAGCAGCGTAGTGGCAGACTACAATGAGCAGTTCTTC.

This clonotype occurred many times. The chain recombines TRBV29-1 with TRBJ2-7; TRBD1 might be the D (6 bases). Germline CDR1 and CDR2: SQVTM and ANQGSEA. The CDR3 length is 13 residues. DNA for the CDR3: TGCAGGTTAGACAGGTTCTACCCCCTCGAGCAGTACGTC. Its translation: CRLDRFYPLEQYV.

There are a few counts of this clonotype. The chain employs TRBV3-1 and TRBJ1-1; TRBD1 matches 10 bases. Unmatched junction bases numbered 5, after V lost 7 bases and J lost 3 bases. Germline CDR1 LGHDT, CDR2 YNNKEL (reference sequence). The CDR3 is 14 amino acids. CDR3 in DNA: TGTGCCAGCACCCTGACAGGGGGCTACACTGAAGCTTTCTTT. Translation gives CASTLTGGYTEAFF.

The chain carries TRBV29-1 and TRBJ2-3; 8 bases agree with TRBD1. Looked up from germline, CDR1 is SQVTM and CDR2 is ANQGSEA. The CDR3 covers 13 residues. The V segment lost 2 bases and the J segment 4 bases; nucleotides outside the gene matches: 2. DNA for the CDR3: TGCAGCGTTGAACAGGGGGCGGCAGATACGCAGTATTTT. Its translation is CSVEQGAADTQYF.

J is TRBJ2-5 and V is TRBV2, with D perhaps assigned TRBD1 or TRBD2 (5 bases each). Germline V lookup: CDR1 SNHLY, CDR2 FYNNEI. Trimming took off 6 bases at V and 8 bases at J, with 16 bases between the two ends. The CDR3 has 13 residues. Written as DNA, the CDR3 is TGTGCCAGCAGACCCCGGGACCCGGGCACCCAGTACTTC. Amino acids: CASRPRDPGTQYF.

The V call is TRBV12-3 or TRBV12-4, the J call TRBJ2-3, with 12 bases identical to TRBD1. This CDR3 is 14 amino acids long. With V trimmed by 7 bases and J by 8 bases, 7 bases remained unmatched. The CDR3 loop is CASTPGQGAGTQYF. CDR3 DNA sequence: TGTGCCAGCACCCCGGGACAGGGGGCTGGTACGCAGTATTTT.

This clonotype has a handful of counts. The chain joins TRBV6-1 to TRBJ2-7, with TRBD1 matching 7 bases. After removal of 8 bases from V and 1 base from J, the junction contained 2 bases not matched to a gene. The germline V gene has CDR1 MNHNS and CDR2 SASEGT. The CDR3 is 12 amino acids. Here the CDR3 reads CASGQASYEQYV. CDR3 DNA sequence: TGTGCCAGCGGACAGGCATCCTACGAGCAGTACGTC.

This clonotype was found many times. V gene TRBV5-1 combines with J gene TRBJ2-1; D possibly matches TRBD1 or TRBD2 (7 bases each). V was trimmed by 2 bases and J by 7 bases, leaving 10 bases between them. The germline V gene has CDR1 SGHRS and CDR2 YFSETQ. This CDR3 has 13 amino acids. In DNA form, the CDR3 reads TGCGCCAGCAGCTTCCAGGGGGGGAATGAGCAGTTCTTC. Its protein product is CASSFQGGNEQFF.

CDR3 amino acids: CASTSGGYTEAFF. For the CDR3, the DNA is TGTGCCAGCACCTCGGGGGGGTACACTGAAGCTTTCTTT. J is TRBJ1-1 and V is TRBV6-2 or TRBV6-3; maybe TRBD1 (5 bases). V lost 7 bases and J lost 3, with 12 bases in between. The V gene's germline CDR1 is MNHEY and CDR2 SVGEGT. The CDR3 totals 13 residues.

This clonotype has only a few counts. The J gene is TRBJ2-3, the V gene TRBV29-1, with TRBD1 matching over 11 bases. The CDR3 contains 13 residues. The trim removed 6 bases at V and 4 bases at J, leaving 3 bases unmatched. Looked up from germline, CDR1 is SQVTM and CDR2 is ANQGSEA. CDR3 loop: CSVGTGGSDTQYF. The CDR3 region has the DNA TGCAGCGTAGGGACAGGGGGTTCAGATACGCAGTATTTT.

The table lists this clonotype with a few counts. The chain employs TRBV20-1 and TRBJ1-4; D may be TRBD1 (6 bases). The CDR3 sequence is 13 residues long. V was pared by 6 bases and J by 5 bases, with 13 bases between. Looked up from germline, CDR1 is DFQATT and CDR2 is SNEGSKA (reference sequence). The DNA of the CDR3 is TGCAGTGCGACACAGGGCACGAATGAAAAACTGTTTTTT. It yields the protein CSATQGTNEKLFF.

This clonotype was observed a few times. The rearrangement joins TRBV6-2 or TRBV6-3 to TRBJ2-2; 11 bases are a match to TRBD2. This CDR3 region has 19 residues. V dropped 2 bases and J dropped 5; count of bases not matched to a gene: 13. Germline assignment: CDR1 MNHEY and CDR2 SVGEGT. In nucleotides, the CDR3 is TGTGCCAGCAGTTACAGCATCCTAGCGGGGGGTTCTCGTACCGGGGAGCTGTTTTTT. Translating gives CASSYSILAGGSRTGELFF.

This chain joins TRBV20-1 and TRBJ2-1, with unresolved D. The length of the CDR3 is 11 residues. Trimming took 2 bases from V and 14 from J, leaving 13 bases between them. Germline V gives CDR1 DFQATT, CDR2 SNEGSKA (reference sequence). The CDR3 spells CSARQTDMEFF. The CDR3 nucleotides are TGCAGTGCTAGACAGACCGATATGGAGTTCTTC.

This clonotype turned up a few times. The chain uses TRBV20-1 and TRBJ1-2; D unresolved. The CDR3 consists of 11 residues. Trimming took 0 bases from V and 12 from J, leaving 11 bases between them. The germline gives CDR1 DFQATT, CDR2 SNEGSKA (reference sequence). The CDR3 sequence: CSARDWASDTF. As DNA, the CDR3 is TGCAGTGCTAGAGATTGGGCATCGGACACCTTC.

This clonotype was counted a few times. The chain recombines TRBV6-5 with TRBJ2-7; 9 bases are a match to TRBD1. CDR1 and CDR2 (germline): MNHEY, SVGAGI. J lost 3 bases, V lost 0 bases, and 3 bases had no gene match. The CDR3 extends over 15 amino acids. The CDR3 is CASSYSKGQGYEQYF. The DNA for the CDR3 is TGTGCCAGCAGTTACTCGAAGGGACAGGGCTACGAGCAGTACTTC.

The chain recombines TRBV7-2 with TRBJ2-7, with a tentative D call TRBD2 (5 bases). CDR1 is SGHTA and CDR2 is FQGNSA in the germline V gene. The CDR3 has 14 amino acids. The V and J ends lost 5 bases and 6 bases respectively, with 17 bases between them. CDR3 protein: CASSLGPGNGEQYF. In DNA, the CDR3 is TGTGCCAGCAGCCTAGGTCCGGGAAATGGCGAGCAGTACTTC.

This rearrangement joins TRBV5-4 to TRBJ2-1, with D hard to call. This CDR3 spans 11 amino acids. Trimming pared 4 bases from V and 6 bases from J, leaving 5 bases between. Germline V gene lookup returns CDR1 SGHNT and CDR2 YYREEE (reference sequence). In nucleotides, the CDR3 is TGTGCCAGCAGCGAACTCAATGAGCAGTTCTTC. Translated, it gives CASSELNEQFF.

The chain employs TRBV19 and TRBJ1-5; 9 bases agree with TRBD1. CDR1 is LNHDA, CDR2 SQIVND, per germline (reference sequence). CDR3 length equals 16 residues. Trimming removed 5 bases from V and 2 bases from J; junction bases left unmatched: 7. The CDR3 coding sequence is TGTGCCAGTAGTCCCCGGACAGGGGCTGGCAATCAGCCCCAGCATTTT. Its translation is CASSPRTGAGNQPQHF.

There are a few counts of this clonotype. V and J are TRBV7-2 and TRBJ2-3; D is possibly TRBD1 or TRBD2 (7 bases each). This CDR3 contains 14 residues. With 6 bases removed from V and 6 bases from J, the gap between germline ends came to 16 bases. In germline, CDR1 is SGHTA, CDR2 FQGNSA. Here the CDR3 reads CASREGGGGDTQYF. The DNA for the CDR3 is TGTGCCAGCAGGGAAGGGGGCGGGGGTGATACGCAGTATTTT.

The chain recombines TRBV2 with TRBJ1-5; the match to TRBD1 covers 9 bases. The CDR3 covers 13 residues. J lost 9 bases, V lost 4 bases, and 4 bases had no gene match. Germline CDR1 is SNHLY and CDR2 is FYNNEI. The CDR3: CASSVQGARPQHF. CDR3 nucleotide sequence: TGTGCCAGCAGTGTACAGGGGGCTCGGCCCCAGCATTTT.

This clonotype was detected a few times. The V gene is TRBV5-1, the J gene TRBJ2-6; D gene uncertain. Trimming removed 6 bases from V and 4 bases from J, with 8 bases in between. The CDR3 extends over 13 amino acids. The germline V gene has CDR1 SGHRS and CDR2 YFSETQ. The CDR3 sequence is CASKKSGANVLTF. The CDR3 DNA reads TGCGCCAGCAAGAAGTCCGGGGCCAACGTCCTGACTTTC. Filled out from reference TRBV5-1 and TRBJ2-6, the complete variable domain reads KAGVTQTPRYLIKTRGQQVTLSCSPISGHRSVSWYQQTPGQGLQFLFEYFSETQRNKGNFPGRFSGRQFSNSRSEMNVSTLELGDSALYLCASKKSGANVLTFGAGSRLTVL.

This chain uses TRBV28 with TRBJ2-1; D possibly uses TRBD1 or TRBD2 (5 bases each). Germline V lookup: CDR1 MDHEN, CDR2 SYDVKM. The CDR3 consists of 10 residues. The V end lost 11 bases, the J end lost 7 bases, and 9 bases lay between the germline ends. The CDR3 loop reads CAWGKNEQFF. CDR3 DNA: TGTGCCTGGGGGAAGAATGAGCAGTTCTTC.

The chain joins TRBV20-1 to TRBJ2-7; D remains unclear. Germline V lookup: CDR1 DFQATT, CDR2 SNEGSKA (reference sequence). The CDR3 has 15 amino acids. V was cut by 0 bases and J by 5 bases, with 17 bases left in between. The CDR3 DNA reads TGCAGTGCTAGAGAGGAGCTAACGCTTTGGGACGAGCAGTACTTC. Translated: CSAREELTLWDEQYF.

This clonotype was detected a few times. The gene calls are TRBV5-1 and TRBJ1-1; maybe TRBD1 (6 bases). The CDR3 totals 15 residues. V was cut by 0 bases and J by 5 bases, with 14 bases left in between. Germline CDR1 SGHRS, CDR2 YFSETQ. CDR3 loop: CASSLAIGDKTEAFF. The CDR3 bases are TGCGCCAGCAGCTTGGCCATTGGGGACAAAACTGAAGCTTTCTTT.

Remarks on this clonotype: The germline gene is not matched at one end of the junction; a read error may be the cause. The genes are TRBV15 and TRBJ1-5; D perhaps matches TRBD1 (5 bases). The CDR3 is 15 amino acids. Germline V gene sequence: CDR1 LNHNV, CDR2 YYDKDF (reference sequence). CDR3: CATSRDGQGNQPQHF. In DNA form, the CDR3 reads TGTGCCACCAGCAGAGATGGGCAGGGCAACCAGCCCCAGCATTTT. Based on the CDR3 plus reference TRBV15 and TRBJ1-5, the full variable domain is DAMVIQNPRYQVTQFGKPVTLSCSQTLNHNVMYWYQQKSSQAPKLLFHYYDKDFNNEADTPDNFQSRRPNTSFCFLDIRSPGLGDTAMYLCATSRDGQGNQPQHFGDGTRLSIL.

The chain recombines TRBV4-1 with TRBJ2-3, with 7 bases identical to TRBD2. CDR1 is MGHRA, CDR2 YSYEKL, per germline. V lost 4 bases and J lost 1; bases outside the gene matches: 5. The CDR3 totals 15 residues. The CDR3 loop is CASSPLGGGTDTQYF. The DNA of the CDR3 is TGCGCCAGCAGCCCCCTGGGGGGGGGCACAGATACGCAGTATTTT.